These 28 T cell receptor beta chains came from one sample sequenced in a study of blood T cell repertoires in COVID-19. Only in-frame clones appear in the TCRdb table, and some are missing; sequencing was by immunoSEQ multiplex PCR. The sample consists of about 210,000 clones, about 83% of them appearing once. The sequencing input was peripheral blood. Receptor source: a woman aged 45 to 65 with active or convalescent COVID-19.

The CDR3: CASSLGQGGQPQHF. The CDR3 coding sequence is TGTGCCAGCAGCTTGGGACAGGGCGGGCAGCCCCAGCATTTT. V and J are TRBV28 and TRBJ1-5; the match to TRBD1 covers 9 bases. Unmatched junction bases numbered 7, after V lost 6 bases and J lost 7 bases. Germline CDR1 is MDHEN and CDR2 is SYDVKM. This CDR3 has 14 residues.

This clone was seen only once. The rearrangement uses TRBV12-5 and TRBJ1-2; 7 bases are shared with TRBD1. V lost 1 base, J lost 4 bases, and 3 bases stayed unmatched. CDR1 and CDR2 (germline): LGHNT, FRNRAP. The CDR3 runs to 14 residues. CDR3 loop: CASGLEQGIYGYTF. The CDR3 DNA is TGTGCTAGTGGTTTGGAACAGGGGATCTATGGCTACACCTTC. Based on the CDR3 plus reference TRBV12-5 and TRBJ1-2, the full variable domain is DARVTQTPRHKVTEMGQEVTMRCQPILGHNTVFWYRQTMMQGLELLAYFRNRAPLDDSGMPKDRFSAEMPDATLATLKIQPSEPRDSAVYFCASGLEQGIYGYTFGSGTRLTVV.

This clone was detected once. This rearrangement joins TRBV5-8 to TRBJ1-2, with D possibly being TRBD1 (5 bases). Germline lookup yields CDR1 SGHTS and CDR2 YDEGEE. The germline V and J ends were trimmed by 0 bases and 8 bases, with 14 bases remaining between them. The CDR3 loop spans 14 amino acids. As DNA, the CDR3 is TGTGCCAGCAGCTTGGACAGGACGTTTTGGGGCTACACCTTC. Amino acids: CASSLDRTFWGYTF.

V is TRBV15 and J is TRBJ2-5, with TRBD2 as a possible D gene (6 bases). The CDR3 extends over 15 amino acids. V was cut by 3 bases and J by 2 bases, with 13 bases left in between. Germline values: CDR1 LNHNV, CDR2 YYDKDF (reference sequence). CDR3 DNA: TGTGCCACCAGCAGGAGCGGGCAAGGGCAAGAGACCCAGTACTTC. Translation gives CATSRSGQGQETQYF.

This clone was seen just once. Written as DNA, the CDR3 is TGTGCCAGCAGTTTAGGGAGAGTGGGTAGCACCATATATTTT. Its translation: CASSLGRVGSTIYF. The chain has TRBV12-1 and TRBJ1-3. TRBV12-1 is a recognized pseudogene. The CDR3 runs to 14 residues.

This chain connects TRBV4-1 to TRBJ2-7; weak D call: TRBD1 (5 bases). CDR3 size: 15 residues. The germline gives CDR1 MGHRA, CDR2 YSYEKL. V was clipped by 3 bases and J by 2 bases, with 14 bases between them. The CDR3 protein is CASSHPTGAAYEQYF. Here the CDR3 DNA reads TGCGCCAGCAGCCACCCAACAGGTGCGGCCTACGAGCAGTACTTC.

The chain uses TRBV9 and TRBJ2-7; perhaps TRBD2 as D (7 bases). Deletions cut 3 bases from V and 3 bases from J, with 16 bases between. This CDR3 has 15 residues. Germline loops: CDR1 SGDLS, CDR2 YYNGEE. The CDR3 coding sequence is TGTGCCAGCAGCGGAGGGGGGGAGCTATTCTACGAGCAGTACTTC. It specifies CASSGGGELFYEQYF.

The J gene is TRBJ1-2, the V gene TRBV6-5, with D perhaps matching TRBD1 (5 bases). The CDR3 runs to 15 residues. Trimming removed 2 bases at V and 3 bases at J, with 13 bases between. In germline, CDR1 is MNHEY, CDR2 SVGAGI. CDR3 residues: CASSYGRVEDYGYTF. The CDR3 coding sequence is TGTGCCAGCAGTTACGGCAGGGTAGAGGACTATGGCTACACCTTC.

The genes are TRBV29-1 and TRBJ2-3; a weak D match, TRBD2 (6 bases). The germline gives CDR1 SQVTM, CDR2 ANQGSEA. This CDR3 contains 14 residues. With 1 base removed from V and 0 bases from J, the gap between germline ends came to 8 bases. The CDR3 spells CSVEGLGSTDTQYF. The CDR3 DNA follows: TGCAGCGTTGAAGGACTAGGTAGCACAGATACGCAGTATTTT.

V is TRBV5-6 and J is TRBJ2-3, with D tentatively TRBD2 (5 bases). V shed 0 bases and J shed 2 bases, with 13 bases lying between them. This CDR3 region has 16 residues. Germline V gene sequence: CDR1 SGHDT, CDR2 YYEEEE. CDR3 in amino acids: CASSLEISLATDTQYF. The CDR3 DNA follows: TGTGCCAGCAGCTTGGAGATAAGCCTAGCCACAGATACGCAGTATTTT. Full variable domain (rest looked up from reference TRBV5-6 and TRBJ2-3): DAGVTQSPTHLIKTRGQQVTLRCSPKSGHDTVSWYQQALGQGPQFIFQYYEEEERQRGNFPDRFSGHQFPNYSSELNVNALLLGDSALYLCASSLEISLATDTQYFGPGTRLTVL.

The chain combines TRBV6-5 with TRBJ1-1; D may be TRBD1 (6 bases). V dropped 5 bases and J dropped 7 bases, with 11 bases sitting between them. This CDR3 has 12 residues. In germline, CDR1 is MNHEY, CDR2 SVGAGI. CDR3 region: CASSRGGHEAFF. CDR3 in DNA: TGTGCCAGCAGTCGCGGGGGACATGAAGCTTTCTTT.

This chain uses TRBV3-1 (or the pseudogene TRBV3-2) with TRBJ2-5; TRBD1 matches 9 bases. J gave up 5 bases and V 2 bases, and 15 bases lay outside the gene matches. Germline CDR1 and CDR2: LGHDT and YNNKEL (reference sequence). The CDR3 is 18 amino acids. The CDR3 DNA is TGTGCCAGCAGCCAAAGGAGGCCGGGACAGGGATCAGGGGAGACCCAGTACTTC. Translated: CASSQRRPGQGSGETQYF.

The table lists this clone with a count of one. The chain uses TRBV30 and TRBJ2-7; D is perhaps TRBD2 (6 bases). The germline CDR1 and CDR2 sequences are GTSNPN and SVGIG (reference sequence). The CDR3 totals 14 residues. V lost 4 bases to trimming and J lost 0 bases, with 13 bases between them. This CDR3 reads CAWNRDFSSYEQYF. DNA for the CDR3: TGTGCCTGGAACCGGGACTTTAGCTCCTACGAGCAGTACTTC.

This chain uses TRBV10-3 with TRBJ1-2, with D hard to call. The germline gives CDR1 ENHRY, CDR2 SYGVKD. V lost 1 base, J lost 3 bases, and 12 bases lay in between. CDR3 length: 15 amino acids. The CDR3: CAISEWGGADYGYTF. DNA of the CDR3: TGTGCCATCAGTGAGTGGGGAGGAGCCGACTATGGCTACACCTTC.

The chain uses TRBV5-1 and TRBJ1-2, with D possibly being TRBD1 (6 bases). V lost 1 base and J lost 7, with 17 bases in between. The CDR3 has 15 amino acids. CDR1 is SGHRS and CDR2 is YFSETQ in the germline V gene. CDR3 in DNA: TGCGCCAGCAGCTTGTTGTTCGGGGGGCTGCCTGGCTACACCTTC. Encoded protein: CASSLLFGGLPGYTF.

The rearrangement uses TRBV2 and TRBJ1-1; no reliable D call. V lost 11 bases and J 0 bases, leaving 13 bases between the germline ends. Germline CDR1 reads SNHLY; CDR2 reads FYNNEI. The CDR3 totals 13 residues. The CDR3 loop reads CAPRGAMNTEAFF. CDR3 DNA sequence: TGTGCCCCCCGCGGTGCTATGAACACTGAAGCTTTCTTT.

This chain connects TRBV28 to TRBJ2-2; D gene ambiguous. Trimming left V 3 bases short and J 3 bases short, with 8 bases between. Germline-derived CDR1 and CDR2 are MDHEN and SYDVKM. The length of the CDR3 is 14 residues. The CDR3 region has the DNA TGTGCCAGCAGTTTGGCAGGCTACACCGGGGAGCTGTTTTTT. It encodes CASSLAGYTGELFF.

The J gene is TRBJ2-7, the V gene TRBV10-1, with TRBD2 identical over 13 bases. Germline V gene lookup returns CDR1 WNHNN and CDR2 SYGVQD (reference sequence). There are 14 residues in the CDR3. The junction had 9 bases not matched to a gene; V was cut back by 9 bases and J by 7 bases. The CDR3 bases are TGCGCCAGTCGACTAGCGGGGGGCCTGCAGGAGCAGTACGTC. Amino acids: CASRLAGGLQEQYV.

The rearrangement links TRBV7-2 to TRBJ1-6; possible D gene TRBD1, 6 bases. CDR1 is SGHTA and CDR2 is FQGNSA in the germline V gene. Trimming removed 1 base at V and 7 bases at J, with 11 bases between. This CDR3 is built from 15 residues. The CDR3 sequence: CASSLGPGQNSPLHF. CDR3 coding DNA: TGTGCCAGCAGCTTAGGCCCGGGACAAAATTCACCCCTCCACTTT.

The chain joins TRBV5-4 to TRBJ1-4; no firm D call. Trimming stripped 1 base from V and 8 bases from J, with 12 bases between. Germline CDR1 reads SGHNT; CDR2 reads YYREEE (reference sequence). The CDR3 is 14 residues long. CDR3 sequence reads: CASSLYGVGEKLFF. The CDR3 DNA reads TGTGCCAGCAGCTTGTACGGGGTAGGGGAAAAACTGTTTTTT. The full variable domain, completed using reference TRBV5-4 and TRBJ1-4, is ETGVTQSPTHLIKTRGQQVTLRCSSQSGHNTVSWYQQALGQGPQFIFQYYREEENGRGNFPPRFSGLQFPNYSSELNVNALELDDSALYLCASSLYGVGEKLFFGSGTQLSVL.

J is TRBJ1-2 and V is TRBV6-5; the D gene is possibly TRBD1 (6 bases). Trimming cost V 6 bases and J 8 bases, with 19 bases left between them. The CDR3 is 14 residues long. Germline lookup yields CDR1 MNHEY and CDR2 SVGAGI. Here the CDR3 DNA reads TGTGCCAGCAGACAAAAAGGGGGTGGAGTGGGCTACACCTTC. Residues: CASRQKGGGVGYTF.

In this sample, this clone turned up a few times. This chain joins TRBV9 and TRBJ1-6, with 11 bases matching TRBD1. This CDR3 region has 15 residues. Germline assignment: CDR1 SGDLS and CDR2 YYNGEE. Trimming cost V 4 bases and J 10 bases; bases outside gene matches: 7. This chain's CDR3 is CASSSWTGGRSPLHF. The CDR3 nucleotides are TGTGCCAGCAGCTCCTGGACAGGGGGCAGGTCACCCCTCCACTTT.

The chain joins TRBV18 to TRBJ1-2; 7 bases map to TRBD1. Per germline, CDR1 KGHSH and CDR2 LQKENI. The CDR3 has 13 amino acids. V dropped 2 bases and J dropped 8; count of bases not matched to a gene: 5. In DNA form, the CDR3 reads TGTGCCAGCTCACCATTATCAGGGGGAGGCTACACCTTC. Translation: CASSPLSGGGYTF.

The chain employs TRBV20-1 and TRBJ1-4; unclear D gene. V dropped 0 bases and J dropped 11 bases, with 7 bases sitting between them. Germline V gene lookup returns CDR1 DFQATT and CDR2 SNEGSKA (reference sequence). This CDR3 region has 11 residues. CDR3 loop: CSARDKSKLFF. CDR3 in DNA: TGCAGTGCTAGAGATAAAAGCAAACTGTTTTTT.

The chain combines TRBV10-3 with TRBJ2-3; 9 nucleotides match TRBD2. The CDR3 has 18 amino acids. The junction had 18 bases not matched to a gene; V was cut back by 8 bases and J by 3 bases. The germline V gene has CDR1 ENHRY and CDR2 SYGVKD. DNA of the CDR3: TGTGCCATCGCTCCCGCCAGCGGGGGGCCTCAAGGGACAGATACGCAGTATTTT. Protein: CAIAPASGGPQGTDTQYF.

CDR3 loop: CASSLVGQGGEKLFF. DNA of the CDR3: TGTGCCAGCAGCTTAGTAGGGCAGGGAGGTGAAAAACTGTTTTTT. This rearrangement joins TRBV7-2 to TRBJ1-4; a possible D gene is TRBD1 (5 bases). The CDR3 is 15 amino acids. Trimming removed 1 base from V and 7 bases from J, with 13 bases in between. Germline CDR1 is SGHTA and CDR2 is FQGNSA.

This clone turned up a few times. J is TRBJ1-1 and V is TRBV5-1; 8 bases match TRBD1. CDR3 size: 18 residues. Germline loops: CDR1 SGHRS, CDR2 YFSETQ. V lost 4 bases to trimming and J lost 0 bases; unmatched junction nucleotides: 14. In DNA, the CDR3 is TGCGCCAGCAGCAAAACGACGACAGGGGAGAAAATGAACACTGAAGCTTTCTTT. It is translated as CASSKTTTGEKMNTEAFF.

This clone is a singleton in its sample. This chain uses TRBV25-1 with TRBJ2-2, with D maybe TRBD2 (8 bases). The germline gives CDR1 MGHDK, CDR2 SYGVNS. With 5 bases removed from V and 6 bases from J, the gap between germline ends came to 19 bases. CDR3 size: 16 residues. The CDR3 nucleotides read TGTGCCAGCAGTACCCCAGGGGGACTAGGTTCCGGGGAGCTGTTTTTT. It yields the protein CASSTPGGLGSGELFF.